The following is a TCR beta chain sequence with its context. What it binds is not known. One end of the junction does not line up with germline, which may come from a read error. This entry belongs to a study of naive and memory T cell subsets. Study-wide findings and caveats: Each distinct alpha or beta sequence counts as one clonotype.

Alpha and beta libraries were amplified separately from the second PCR onward. Both TRBC1 and TRBC2 were covered by a beta constant-region primer of two equimolar oligonucleotides. Four rounds of PCR amplified the ligated cDNA using nested alpha and beta constant-region primers plus SP2. TCRdb re-analysed the UMI-ligation and nested PCR reads in MiXCR, keeping a single row per CDR3 protein. Of 120,000 or so distinct CDR3 sequences listed, roughly 36% are singletons. CDR3 length: 14 amino acids. Germline V gene data show CDR1 as LGHDT and CDR2 as YNNKEL (reference sequence). J is TRBJ2-3 and V is TRBV3-1, with D perhaps assigned TRBD1 or TRBD2 (5 bases each). Source material: central memory CD4+ T cells from blood. The origin of this receptor is a human donor in good health. This CDR3 is CASSPGRGTDTQYF. In DNA form, the CDR3 reads TGTGCTAGCAGCCCGGGGCGGGGCACAGATACGCAGTATTTT.